These 20 T cell receptor beta chains were all obtained from the same sample, sequenced in a study of T cell responses to AZD1222 COVID-19 vaccine. Profiling relied on immunoSEQ multiplex PCR, and the TCRdb table lists in-frame clones only, not all of them. The sample holds roughly 150,000 clones, about nine tenths seen once. Material: peripheral blood, obtained 28 days after the second AZD1222 dose. These receptors originate from an adult who received the AZD1222 COVID-19 vaccine.

The rearrangement links TRBV10-2 to TRBJ1-6; 8 bases align to TRBD1. The CDR3 runs 12 residues. From germline, CDR1 is WSHSY and CDR2 SAAADI. The junction had 0 bases not matched to a gene; V was cut back by 6 bases and J by 8 bases. The CDR3 region is CASRTGDSPLHF. The CDR3 DNA follows: TGCGCCAGCAGGACAGGGGATTCACCCCTCCACTTT.

The chain's CDR3 is CASGQTSGEQFF. CDR3 DNA: TGTGCCAGCGGTCAGACTAGCGGCGAGCAGTTCTTC. V gene TRBV27 combines with J gene TRBJ2-1, with 9 bases identical to TRBD2. Per the germline V gene, CDR1 is MNHEY and CDR2 is SMNVEV (reference sequence). The CDR3 extends over 12 amino acids. V was pared by 8 bases and J by 10 bases, with 6 bases of the junction left unmatched.

The V gene is TRBV12-3 or TRBV12-4, the J gene TRBJ2-5; no clear D gene. The CDR3 is 13 amino acids. The V end lost 1 base, the J end lost 1 base, and 4 bases lay between the germline ends. The CDR3 region is CASSLVRQETQYF. DNA for the CDR3: TGTGCCAGCAGTTTAGTCCGCCAAGAGACCCAGTACTTC.

The V gene is TRBV27, the J gene TRBJ2-5; 8 nucleotides align to TRBD1. V gave up 5 bases and J gave up 1 base; unmatched junction bases: 3. The CDR3 length is 14 residues. The germline CDR1 and CDR2 sequences are MNHEY and SMNVEV (reference sequence). CDR3 coding DNA: TGTGCCAGCAGTGCCGGGACAGGCCAAGAGACCCAGTACTTC. This gives the protein CASSAGTGQETQYF.

The gene calls are TRBV25-1 and TRBJ2-7, with no clear D. V gave up 5 bases and J gave up 3 bases, with 17 bases separating them. Per germline, CDR1 MGHDK and CDR2 SYGVNS. The CDR3 has 15 amino acids. CDR3 residues: CASSLAGSVFYEQYF. The CDR3 region has the DNA TGTGCCAGCAGTCTCGCCGGGTCTGTTTTCTACGAGCAGTACTTC.

V and J are TRBV7-3 and TRBJ1-2; D is uncertain. In germline, CDR1 is SGHTA, CDR2 FQGTGA. V was clipped by 2 bases and J by 2 bases, with 6 bases between them. The CDR3 has 13 amino acids. CDR3 DNA sequence: TGTGCCAGCAGCTTAGGCAGAAACTATGGCTACACCTTC. It yields the protein CASSLGRNYGYTF.

This chain joins TRBV7-2 and TRBJ2-7, with 11 bases identical to TRBD2. The CDR3 is 15 amino acids. Looked up from germline, CDR1 is SGHTA and CDR2 is FQGNSA. Trimming removed 0 bases from V and 4 bases from J; junction bases left unmatched: 2. CDR3 in DNA: TGTGCCAGCAGCTTAGCGGGGACTAGCGGTTACGAGCAGTACTTC. Residues: CASSLAGTSGYEQYF.

This chain uses TRBV19 with TRBJ1-5, with D uncertain. The length of the CDR3 is 14 residues. Germline CDR1 is LNHDA and CDR2 is SQIVND (reference sequence). The germline V and J ends were trimmed by 4 bases and 0 bases, with 7 bases remaining between them. CDR3 sequence reads: CASSNRISNQPQHF. The CDR3, as DNA: TGTGCCAGTAGTAACCGTATTAGCAATCAGCCCCAGCATTTT.

This clone showed up just a few times. This chain joins TRBV28 and TRBJ2-5; TRBD1 matches 9 bases. With V trimmed by 11 bases and J by 3 bases, 10 bases remained unmatched. Germline CDR1 is MDHEN and CDR2 is SYDVKM. The CDR3 spans 14 residues. CDR3 residues: CAARGTGGEETQYF. The CDR3 DNA follows: TGTGCCGCCCGCGGAACAGGGGGCGAAGAGACCCAGTACTTC.

This sequence joins TRBV5-1 and TRBJ1-6; D might be TRBD1 (6 bases). The CDR3 has 14 residues. Germline-derived CDR1 and CDR2 are SGHRS and YFSETQ. V lost 6 bases, J lost 10 bases, and 17 bases lay in between. The CDR3 DNA is TGCGCCAGCAATCTCGGGGACACGGTATCACCCCTCCACTTT. Translation: CASNLGDTVSPLHF.

Many counts were recorded for this clone. Different DNA sequences within this sample yield the same CDR3. The rearrangement uses TRBV4-1 and TRBJ1-1; possibly TRBD1 for D (5 bases). The CDR3 runs to 13 residues. The germline V gene encodes CDR1 MGHRA and CDR2 YSYEKL. Between the trimmed V and J ends, which lost 5 bases and 4 bases, there was a span of 11 bases. The CDR3 loop is CASSFQGGTEAFF. The CDR3 nucleotides read TGCGCCAGCAGCTTTCAGGGCGGCACTGAAGCTTTCTTT.

The chain couples TRBV11-3 to TRBJ2-1; D is possibly TRBD1 (6 bases). CDR3 length equals 13 residues. Looked up from germline, CDR1 is SGHNT and CDR2 is YENEEA. Trimming left V 5 bases short and J 5 bases short, with 10 bases between. In nucleotides, the CDR3 is TGTGCCAGCAGCGGATACAGGGACAATGAGCAGTTCTTC. It encodes CASSGYRDNEQFF.

This clone came up a few times. This chain uses TRBV18 with TRBJ2-7; unclear D gene. Between the trimmed V and J ends, which lost 2 bases and 0 bases, there was a span of 8 bases. CDR3 length: 14 residues. CDR1 KGHSH and CDR2 LQKENI come from the germline V gene. In nucleotides, the CDR3 is TGTGCCAGCTCACCAAGCGCACTCTCCTACGAGCAGTACTTC. Translating gives CASSPSALSYEQYF.

The genes are TRBV7-9 and TRBJ1-5; TRBD1 matches 11 bases. The CDR3 length is 17 residues. The V gene's germline CDR1 is SEHNR and CDR2 FQNEAQ (reference sequence). Germline trimming cut 3 bases from V and 7 bases from J; bases unmatched to any gene: 11. CDR3 loop: CASSFAGTGGQGQPQHF. The DNA for the CDR3 is TGTGCCAGCAGCTTTGCCGGGACAGGGGGTCAAGGGCAGCCCCAGCATTTT.

The chain links TRBV12-5 to TRBJ1-4, with D unresolved. The V gene's germline CDR1 is LGHNT and CDR2 FRNRAP. This CDR3 contains 13 residues. V lost 2 bases, J lost 3 bases, and 4 bases lay in between. The CDR3 loop is CASGLTANEKLFF. The CDR3 bases are TGTGCTAGTGGTTTGACGGCTAATGAAAAACTGTTTTTT.

This clone was seen a few times. The CDR3 spells CASSYRLETYNEQFF. The DNA for the CDR3 is TGTGCCAGCAGTTATCGACTAGAGACCTACAATGAGCAGTTCTTC. The chain couples TRBV6-6 to TRBJ2-1; a weak D match, TRBD2 (6 bases). Germline assignment: CDR1 MNHNY and CDR2 SVGAGI (reference sequence). This CDR3 contains 15 residues. Trimming stripped 3 bases from V and 2 bases from J, with 11 bases between.

The CDR3: CASSYFLSETQYF. The CDR3 bases are TGTGCCAGCAGTTACTTCTTGTCGGAGACCCAGTACTTC. The genes are TRBV6-6 and TRBJ2-5, with D unclear. CDR3 length equals 13 residues. Trimming shortened V by 1 base and J by 5 bases, and 8 bases separated the two germline ends. Germline V gene lookup returns CDR1 MNHNY and CDR2 SVGAGI (reference sequence).

V is TRBV7-9 and J is TRBJ1-1; 7 bases map to TRBD1. The V gene end was trimmed by 5 bases and the J gene end by 8 bases; junction bases not matched to a gene: 5. CDR1 is SEHNR, CDR2 FQNEAQ, per germline (reference sequence). The CDR3 length is 12 residues. Here the CDR3 DNA reads TGTGCCAGCAGCCACCGGGACAGAGAAGCTTTCTTT. As protein: CASSHRDREAFF.

The chain employs TRBV29-1 and TRBJ2-7; D is uncertain. V gave up 4 bases and J gave up 3 bases, with 7 bases separating them. This CDR3 has 11 residues. Germline V gene sequence: CDR1 SQVTM, CDR2 ANQGSEA. The DNA of the CDR3 is TGCAGCGTTGCCCAGAACTACGAGCAGTACTTC. It is translated as CSVAQNYEQYF.

J is TRBJ2-7 and V is TRBV5-1; D may correspond to TRBD1 or TRBD2 (6 bases each). CDR1 SGHRS and CDR2 YFSETQ come from the germline V gene. There are 15 residues in the CDR3. V gave up 4 bases and J gave up 0 bases, with 14 bases separating them. CDR3 coding DNA: TGCGCCAGCAGCCCGAGGGGGGACAACTCCTACGAGCAGTACTTC. Translating gives CASSPRGDNSYEQYF.